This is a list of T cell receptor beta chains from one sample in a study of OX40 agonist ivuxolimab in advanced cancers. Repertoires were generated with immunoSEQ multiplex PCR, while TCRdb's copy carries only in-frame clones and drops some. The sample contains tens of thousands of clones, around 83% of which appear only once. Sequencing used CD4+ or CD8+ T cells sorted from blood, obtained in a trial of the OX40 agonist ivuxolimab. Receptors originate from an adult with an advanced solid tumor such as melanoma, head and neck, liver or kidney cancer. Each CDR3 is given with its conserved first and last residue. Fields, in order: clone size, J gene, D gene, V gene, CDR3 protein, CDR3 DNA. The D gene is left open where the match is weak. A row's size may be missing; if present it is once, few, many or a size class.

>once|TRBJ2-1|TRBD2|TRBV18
CASSPRAGGRYNEQFF
TGTGCCAGCTCCCCCAGGGCGGGGGGTCGATACAATGAGCAGTTCTTC
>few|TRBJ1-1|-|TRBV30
CAWSLMEGTEAFF
TGTGCCTGGAGTTTGATGGAGGGGACTGAAGCTTTCTTT
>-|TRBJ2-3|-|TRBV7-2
CASSLARTTSTDTQYF
TGTGCCAGCAGCTTAGCTAGGACTACTAGCACAGATACGCAGTATTTT
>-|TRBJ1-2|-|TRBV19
CASSMAGNYGYTF
TGTGCCAGTAGTATGGCAGGGAACTATGGCTACACCTTC
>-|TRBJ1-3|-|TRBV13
CASSLNIGNTIYF
TGTGCCAGCAGCTTAAATATAGGAAACACCATATATTTT
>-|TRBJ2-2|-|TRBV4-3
CASSQPRDSYNTGELFF
TGCGCCAGCAGCCAACCCCGCGACTCCTACAACACCGGGGAGCTGTTTTTT
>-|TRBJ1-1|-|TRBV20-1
CSAFRDAEAFF
TGCAGTGCTTTCCGGGACGCTGAAGCTTTCTTT
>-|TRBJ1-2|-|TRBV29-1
CSVDQRGDYGYTF
TGCAGCGTTGACCAGAGGGGGGACTATGGCTACACCTTC
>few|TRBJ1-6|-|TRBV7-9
CASTRAESPLHF
TGTGCCAGCACCAGGGCTGAATCACCCCTCCACTTT
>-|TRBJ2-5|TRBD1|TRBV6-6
CASSYSTGQGAAQYF
TGTGCCAGCAGTTACTCAACGGGACAGGGGGCTGCCCAGTACTTC
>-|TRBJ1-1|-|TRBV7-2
CASSAFETALNTEAFF
TGTGCCAGCAGCGCCTTTGAGACAGCCTTGAACACTGAAGCTTTCTTT
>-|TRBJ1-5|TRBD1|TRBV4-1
CASSHNMLDRGGQPQHF
TGCGCCAGCAGCCACAACATGTTGGACAGGGGAGGTCAGCCCCAGCATTTT
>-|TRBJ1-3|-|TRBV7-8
CASSQDGRSGNTIYF
TGTGCCAGCAGCCAGGACGGACGCTCTGGAAACACCATATATTTT
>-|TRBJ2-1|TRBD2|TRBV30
CAWSSLRGGHNEQFF
TGTGCCTGGAGTAGCTTGCGGGGGGGTCACAATGAGCAGTTCTTC
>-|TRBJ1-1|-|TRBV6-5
CASSYSGGELEAFF
TGTGCCAGCAGTTACTCTGGTGGGGAGCTGGAAGCTTTCTTT
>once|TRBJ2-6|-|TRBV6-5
CASTQGGSGANVLTF
TGTGCCAGCACCCAAGGGGGCTCTGGGGCCAACGTCCTGACTTTC
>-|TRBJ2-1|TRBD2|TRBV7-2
CASSLSLLAGANNEQFF
TGTGCCAGCAGCTTATCCCTTTTAGCGGGGGCGAACAATGAGCAGTTCTTC
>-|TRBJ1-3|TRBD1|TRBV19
CASSIGTGGGNTIYF
TGTGCCAGTAGTATAGGGACAGGAGGTGGAAACACCATATATTTT
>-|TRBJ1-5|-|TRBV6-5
CASSPRPLGQPQHF
TGTGCCAGCAGTCCGAGGCCCCTCGGACAGCCCCAGCATTTT
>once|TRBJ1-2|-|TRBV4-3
CASSQDFTGRNYGYTF
TGCGCCAGCAGCCAAGATTTCACAGGGAGAAACTATGGCTACACCTTC
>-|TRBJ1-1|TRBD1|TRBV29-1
CSADRVQGSMNTEAFF
TGCAGCGCGGACAGGGTTCAGGGTTCAATGAACACTGAAGCTTTCTTT
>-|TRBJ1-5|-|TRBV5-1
CASSPEGGNQPQHF
TGCGCCAGCAGCCCCGAGGGCGGCAATCAGCCCCAGCATTTT
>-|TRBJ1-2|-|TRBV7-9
CASSLEEGSFYGYTF
TGTGCCAGCAGCTTAGAAGAGGGATCCTTCTATGGCTACACCTTC
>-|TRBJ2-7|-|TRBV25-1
CASSESGLFRHYEQYF
TGTGCCAGCAGTGAAAGTGGACTATTCCGCCACTACGAGCAGTACTTC
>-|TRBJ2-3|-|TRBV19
CASSPSTGYTDTQYF
TGTGCCAGTAGTCCTTCCACAGGCTACACAGATACGCAGTATTTT
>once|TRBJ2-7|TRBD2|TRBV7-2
CASRQLHSGNSYEQYF
TGTGCCAGCAGACAACTACATAGCGGGAACTCCTACGAGCAGTACTTC
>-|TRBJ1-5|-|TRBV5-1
CASSLEGRDNQPQHF
TGCGCCAGCAGCTTGGAGGGTCGAGACAATCAGCCCCAGCATTTT
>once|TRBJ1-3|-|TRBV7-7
CASSPGPFSGNTIYF
TGTGCTAGCAGCCCAGGACCCTTCTCTGGAAACACCATATATTTT
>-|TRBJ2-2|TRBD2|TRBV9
CASSVSSGGLLNTGELFF
TGTGCCAGCAGCGTGTCTAGCGGGGGCCTTTTGAACACCGGGGAGCTGTTTTTT
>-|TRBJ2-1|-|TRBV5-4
CASSLGAGGQTYNEQFF
TGTGCCAGCAGTTTGGGGGCCGGAGGGCAGACCTACAATGAGCAGTTCTTC
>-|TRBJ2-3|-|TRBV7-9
CASSRTFDTDTQYF
TGTGCCAGCAGCCGGACCTTTGACACAGATACGCAGTATTTT
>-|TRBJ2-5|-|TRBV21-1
CASSQPTTQTYQETQYF
TGTGCCAGCAGCCAACCCACGACACAGACGTACCAAGAGACCCAGTACTTC
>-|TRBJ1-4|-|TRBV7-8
CASSLGQTATNEKLFF
TGTGCCAGCAGCTTAGGACAGACTGCAACTAATGAAAAACTGTTTTTT
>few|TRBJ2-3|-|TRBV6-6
CASTPSGTDTQYF
TGTGCCAGCACCCCTAGCGGCACAGATACGCAGTATTTT
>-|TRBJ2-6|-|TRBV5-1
CASGRDNGANVLTF
TGCGCCAGCGGCCGGGACAATGGGGCCAACGTCCTGACTTTC
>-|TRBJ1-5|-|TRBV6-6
CASSYSRSRNQPQHF
TGTGCCAGCAGTTACTCGAGGTCCCGAAATCAGCCCCAGCATTTT
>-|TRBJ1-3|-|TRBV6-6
CASSYKQGSGNTIYF
TGTGCCAGCAGTTACAAGCAGGGATCCGGAAACACCATATATTTT
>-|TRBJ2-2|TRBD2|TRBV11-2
CASSPLAGDTGELFF
TGTGCCAGCAGCCCACTAGCGGGGGACACCGGGGAGCTGTTTTTT
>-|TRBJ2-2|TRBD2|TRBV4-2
CASSPRTSGSFGNTGELFF
TGTGCCAGCAGCCCCCGGACTAGCGGGAGCTTCGGGAACACCGGGGAGCTGTTTTTT
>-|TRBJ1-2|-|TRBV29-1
CSVGAGQYGYTF
TGCAGCGTTGGGGCGGGGCAGTATGGCTACACCTTC
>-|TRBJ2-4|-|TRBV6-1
CASSDLGESKNIQYF
TGTGCCAGCAGTGATCTCGGTGAATCCAAAAACATTCAGTACTTC